Listed below are T cell receptor beta chains from one sample, sequenced in a study of blood T cell repertoires in COVID-19. Sequencing used immunoSEQ multiplex PCR; TCRdb keeps in-frame clones, though not all of them. This sample has approximately 220,000 clones; 81% occur once, and the top ten carry about 8%. Sequenced: peripheral blood. The source is a woman of 80 years or more with acute or convalescent COVID-19. The CDR3 runs from the conserved cysteine through the conserved F or W.

v_call | cdr3_aa
TRBV10-1 | CASSEKGQAPSSPQHF
TRBV6-1 | CASSELTGRRYEQYF
TRBV9 | CASSVTGGTSTGELFF
TRBV7-2 | CASSVAGGNSIQYF
TRBV19 | CASSIGGSDFHSGNTIYF
TRBV2 | CASSVARGVPGPQHF
TRBV10-2 | CASSESASARLGEQFF
TRBV3-1/TRBV3-2 | CASSQGRGSQPQHF
TRBV5-4 | CASSPQGGGYNSPLHF
TRBV6-2/TRBV6-3 | CASSYSTRGLSEQYF
TRBV18 | CASSPGVGKVEAFF
TRBV28 | CASSWGQGAIGYTF
TRBV27 | CASRQGAHTEAFF
TRBV6-4 | CASSPTSGARGKQYF
TRBV19 | CASSIGQGNMNTEAFF
TRBV27 | CASYTRGGARFSPSGANVLTF
TRBV5-1 | CASSYGQGEGGYTF
TRBV10-1 | CASSLPGRQETQYF
TRBV19 | CASSIGLRGRGETQYF
TRBV6-5 | CASSYGTGSLNGYTF
TRBV4-1 | CASSQVAGRGTEAFF
TRBV6-1 | CASSELAHSYNEQFF
TRBV12-3/TRBV12-4 | CASSGTGLYEQYF
TRBV6-5 | CAARLAGGHNEQFF
TRBV5-1 | CASSLEGTLDYGYTF
TRBV5-1 | CASSFQGQTDTQYF
TRBV6-5 | CASSPGQGAYNEQFF
TRBV3-1/TRBV3-2 | CASSPGTNRLNTEAFF
TRBV28 | CASSLVQGLAGDEQYF
TRBV21-1 | CASSSGAVLYGYTF
TRBV2 | CASSITGTGPNEQFF
TRBV6-6 | CASSTRGQADNSPLHF
TRBV6-5 | CASSKDRDLGYGYTF
TRBV27 | CASSLRGELFF
TRBV2 | CASSEGLAGAGEQYF
TRBV29-1 | CSTPGQVNTGELFF